Included here is one TCR beta chain sequence, with context. Its antigen remains unknown. The sample comes from a study of graft-versus-host responses after intestinal transplantation. Overall study: Recipients were all induced with anti-thymocyte globulin, then given tacrolimus and steroids for around three years. Whole-study results and caveats: Some GvH clones were seen earlier in gut or blood, suggesting intestinal origin. Peak GvH clone levels in circulation were associated with early post-transplant HvG declines.

V was clipped by 7 bases and J by 3 bases, with 7 bases between them. The CDR3 has 11 amino acids. Per germline, CDR1 MDHEN and CDR2 SYDVKM. The protocol was immunoSEQ multiplex PCR, while the TCRdb copy is restricted to in-frame clones and leaves out a portion. The profile shows 60,000 to 70,000 clones, approximately 91% of them singletons. Processing released intraepithelial and lamina propria lymphocytes from the graft tissue. The clonotype originates from a human patient who received an intestinal transplant, so some T cells may come from the graft donor. The sequencing here drew on ileum tissue, taken 350 to 400 days after transplant. This chain joins TRBV28 and TRBJ2-7; D is unclear. The chain's CDR3 is CASTSRYEQYF. CDR3 in DNA: TGTGCCAGCACCAGTCGCTACGAGCAGTACTTC.